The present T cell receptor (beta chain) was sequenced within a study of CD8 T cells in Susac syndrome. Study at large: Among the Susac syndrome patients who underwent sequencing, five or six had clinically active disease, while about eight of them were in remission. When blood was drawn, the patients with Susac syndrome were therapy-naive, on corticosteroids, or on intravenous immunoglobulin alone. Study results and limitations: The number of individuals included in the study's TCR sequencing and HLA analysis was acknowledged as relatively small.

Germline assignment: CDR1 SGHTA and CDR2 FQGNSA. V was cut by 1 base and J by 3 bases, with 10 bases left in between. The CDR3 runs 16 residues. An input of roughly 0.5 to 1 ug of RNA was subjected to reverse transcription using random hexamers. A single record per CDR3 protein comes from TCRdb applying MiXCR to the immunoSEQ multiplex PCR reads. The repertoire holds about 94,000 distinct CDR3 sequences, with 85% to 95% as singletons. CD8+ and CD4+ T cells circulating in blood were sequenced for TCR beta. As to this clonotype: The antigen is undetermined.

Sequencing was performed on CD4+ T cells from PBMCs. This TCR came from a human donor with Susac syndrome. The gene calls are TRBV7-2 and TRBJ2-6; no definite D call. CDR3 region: CASSLEGNVGANVLTF. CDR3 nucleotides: TGTGCCAGCAGCTTAGAAGGCAATGTTGGGGCCAACGTCCTGACTTTC.